This TCR beta chain was found in a study of monozygotic twins with inflammatory bowel disease. CDR3 length equals 14 residues. Germline CDR1 is GTSNPN and CDR2 is SVGIG (reference sequence). Using TCRalpha and TCRbeta cDNA, the researchers carried out two nested PCRs that lasted around 15 and 9 cycles. TCRdb reprocessed the 5' RACE reads and stores each CDR3 protein as one record, lacking DNA. This table holds approximately 150,000 distinct CDR3 sequences. Regarding the study as a whole: Immunosuppressive treatments were not uniform, and this may have added variability to patient repertoires. Repertoire similarity did not separate concordant from discordant twins, possibly from limited power.

Regarding this clonotype: Antigen: not known.

V and J are TRBV30 and TRBJ1-2; with no DNA, the TCRdb D assignment of TRBD1 cannot be verified. Sequencing was performed on blood. The TCR sequence derives from a human donor with ulcerative colitis or Crohn's disease, or a healthy co-twin of an affected twin (not recorded which). The CDR3 loop is CAWMTLGAVYGYTF.